The present TCR beta chain was sequenced within a study of cytomegalovirus exposure and HLA in healthy donors. CDR3 length equals 12 residues. The V and J ends lost 6 bases and 4 bases, in that order; junction bases with no gene match: 0. In germline, CDR1 is SNHLY, CDR2 FYNNEI. PCR employed 60 Vbeta and 13 Jbeta primers. Data came from immunoSEQ multiplex PCR; TCRdb stores just in-frame clones and leaves some out. This sample has 180,000 or so clones, with 75% to 90% found just once. The clonotype was recovered from a girl aged 5 to 17 in good health and CMV-seropositive. The chain uses TRBV2 and TRBJ2-3; 8 nucleotides agree with TRBD1. Input material: PBMCs. Here the CDR3 DNA reads TGTGCCAGCAGACAGGGGGCAGATACGCAGTATTTT. Protein: CASRQGADTQYF.